This T cell receptor (beta chain) was identified during a study of T cells in Graves' hyperthyroidism and ophthalmopathy. Researchers took RNA transcripts and amplified the TCR beta CDR3 regions from them. A set of HTBI primers served as the primers for a first-round RT-PCR of the TCR CDR3. TCRdb called the multiplex PCR reads again in MiXCR, with one record for every CDR3 protein. The sample yields 620,000 or so distinct CDR3 sequences, 14% seen once. This clonotype was counted a few times. Germline V gene sequence: CDR1 LNHDA, CDR2 SQIVND (reference sequence). This CDR3 has 15 residues. V gave up 7 bases and J gave up 10 bases; unmatched junction bases: 12.

The receptor was derived from a woman between 50 and 59 years old with Graves' ophthalmopathy. This chain connects TRBV19 to TRBJ2-1; 11 positions match TRBD2. Sequencing was carried out using blood. CDR3 nucleotide sequence: TGTGCCAGTAAACTAGCGGGAGCCCCTCGGGAGGAGCAGTTCTTC. Translation gives CASKLAGAPREEQFF.